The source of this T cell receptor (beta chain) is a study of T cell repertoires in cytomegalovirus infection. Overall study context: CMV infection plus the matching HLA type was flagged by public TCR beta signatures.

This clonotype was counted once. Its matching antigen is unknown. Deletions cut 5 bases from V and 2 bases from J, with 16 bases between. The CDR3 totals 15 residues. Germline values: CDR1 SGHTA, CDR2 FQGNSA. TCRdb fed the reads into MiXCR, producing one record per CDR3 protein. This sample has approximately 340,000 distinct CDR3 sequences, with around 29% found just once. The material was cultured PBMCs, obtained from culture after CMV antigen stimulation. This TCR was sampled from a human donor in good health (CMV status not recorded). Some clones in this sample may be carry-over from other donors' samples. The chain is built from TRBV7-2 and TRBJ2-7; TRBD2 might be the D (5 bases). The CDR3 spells CASSRGPLGTYEQYF. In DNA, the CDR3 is TGTGCCAGCAGCCGCGGGCCCCTTGGAACCTACGAGCAGTACTTC.